A selection of T cell receptor beta chains follows, all from one sample in a study of response to subunit inactivated influenza vaccine. TCRdb independently ran MiXCR on the RT-PCR reads; one entry per CDR3 protein. The sample has about 830,000 distinct CDR3 sequences, roughly 20% seen once. Material: PBMCs from blood, obtained around 5 days after vaccination. The receptors originated from a man aged 45-65 years who received an inactivated influenza vaccine. The CDR3 runs from the conserved cysteine through the conserved F or W. D genes are given only for firm matches. Size is stated for part of the rows, as once, few or many counts, or as a class when the clone is expanded.

TRBV12-3/TRBV12-4	NA	few	TRBJ2-2	TGTGCCAGCAGTTTAAGGCACTACACCGGGGAGCTGTTTTTT	CASSLRHYTGELFF
TRBV3-1	TRBD1	NA	TRBJ1-6	TGTGCCAGCAGCGGGGGACAGGGCAGCTCACCCCTCCACTTT	CASSGGQGSSPLHF
TRBV20-1	TRBD1	NA	TRBJ2-7	TGCAGTGCTGCTCCGAAGGGGGCGGGTTTGCGCTACGAGCAGTACTTC	CSAAPKGAGLRYEQYF
TRBV5-8	NA	many	TRBJ1-1	TGTGCCAGCAGCTTGTTAGGGAACACTGAAGCTTTCTTT	CASSLLGNTEAFF
TRBV6-2/TRBV6-3	TRBD1	few	TRBJ2-7	TGTGCCAGCAGTACGGGGACAGACTTCGAGCAGTACTTC	CASSTGTDFEQYF
TRBV7-3	NA	NA	TRBJ2-1	TGTGCCAGCAGCGCAAACCGGGACGGCTACGAGCAGTTCTTC	CASSANRDGYEQFF
TRBV5-1	TRBD2	few	TRBJ2-3	TGCGCCAGCAGACCGGGACTAGCGCCAGATACGCAGTATTTT	CASRPGLAPDTQYF
TRBV5-1	NA	many	TRBJ2-7	TGCGCCAGCAGCTTGGAGGTTTGGGCGGTCGGCGAGCAGTACTTC	CASSLEVWAVGEQYF
TRBV4-3	NA	few	TRBJ2-5	TGCGCCAGCAGCCAAGGGCGGTTGGTCGGAGTAGAGACCCAGTACTTC	CASSQGRLVGVETQYF
TRBV7-2	NA	NA	TRBJ1-2	TGTGCCAGCAGCTCGGGACGGAATTTCTATGGCTACACCTTC	CASSSGRNFYGYTF